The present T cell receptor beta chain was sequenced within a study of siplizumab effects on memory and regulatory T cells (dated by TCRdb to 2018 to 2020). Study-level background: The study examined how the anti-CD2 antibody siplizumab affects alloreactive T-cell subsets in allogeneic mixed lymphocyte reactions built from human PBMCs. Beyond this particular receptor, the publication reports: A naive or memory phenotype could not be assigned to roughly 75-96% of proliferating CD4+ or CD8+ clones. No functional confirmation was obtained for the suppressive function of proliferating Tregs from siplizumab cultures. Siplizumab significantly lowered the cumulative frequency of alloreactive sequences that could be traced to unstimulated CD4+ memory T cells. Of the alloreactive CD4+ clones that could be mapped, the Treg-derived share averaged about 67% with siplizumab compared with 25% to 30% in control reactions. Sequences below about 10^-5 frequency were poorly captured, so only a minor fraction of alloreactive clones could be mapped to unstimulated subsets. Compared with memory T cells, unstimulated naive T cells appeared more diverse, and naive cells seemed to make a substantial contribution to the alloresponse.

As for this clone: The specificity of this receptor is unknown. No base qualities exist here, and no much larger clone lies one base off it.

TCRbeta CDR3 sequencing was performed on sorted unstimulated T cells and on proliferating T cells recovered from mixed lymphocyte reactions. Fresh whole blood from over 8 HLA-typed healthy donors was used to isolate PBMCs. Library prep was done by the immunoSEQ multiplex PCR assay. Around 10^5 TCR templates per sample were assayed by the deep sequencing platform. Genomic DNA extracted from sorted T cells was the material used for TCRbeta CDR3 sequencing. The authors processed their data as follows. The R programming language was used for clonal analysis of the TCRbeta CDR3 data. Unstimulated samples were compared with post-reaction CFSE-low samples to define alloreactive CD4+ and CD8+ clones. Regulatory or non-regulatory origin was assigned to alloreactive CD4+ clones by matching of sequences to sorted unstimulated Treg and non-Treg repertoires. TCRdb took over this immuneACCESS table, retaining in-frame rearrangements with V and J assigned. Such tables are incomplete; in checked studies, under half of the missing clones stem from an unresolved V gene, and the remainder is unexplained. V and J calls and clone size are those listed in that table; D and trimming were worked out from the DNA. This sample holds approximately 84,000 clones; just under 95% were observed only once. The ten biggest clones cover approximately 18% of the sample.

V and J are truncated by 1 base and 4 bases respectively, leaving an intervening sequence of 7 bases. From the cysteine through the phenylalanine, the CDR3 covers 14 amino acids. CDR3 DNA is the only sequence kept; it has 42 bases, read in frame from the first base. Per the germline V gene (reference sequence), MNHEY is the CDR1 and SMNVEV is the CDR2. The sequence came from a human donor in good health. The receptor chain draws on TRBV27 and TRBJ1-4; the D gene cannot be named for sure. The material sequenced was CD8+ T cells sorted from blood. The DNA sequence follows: TGTGCCAGCAGTTTATACCACAGTAATGAAAAACTGTTTTTT. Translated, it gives CASSLYHSNEKLFF.